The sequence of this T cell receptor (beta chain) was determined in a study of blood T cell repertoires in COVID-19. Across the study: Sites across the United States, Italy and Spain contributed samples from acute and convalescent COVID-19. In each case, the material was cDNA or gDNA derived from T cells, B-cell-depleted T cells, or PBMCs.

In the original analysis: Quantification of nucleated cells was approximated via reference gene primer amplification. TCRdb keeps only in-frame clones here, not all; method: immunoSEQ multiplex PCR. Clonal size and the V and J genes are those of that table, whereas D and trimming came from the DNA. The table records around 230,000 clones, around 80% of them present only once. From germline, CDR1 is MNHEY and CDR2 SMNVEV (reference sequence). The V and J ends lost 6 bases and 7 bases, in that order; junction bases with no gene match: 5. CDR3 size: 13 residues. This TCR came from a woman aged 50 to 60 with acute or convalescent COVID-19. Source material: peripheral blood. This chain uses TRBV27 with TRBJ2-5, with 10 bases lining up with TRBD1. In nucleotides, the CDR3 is TGTGCCAGCAGCGGGGGGACAGGGGCGACCCAGTACTTC. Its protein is CASSGGTGATQYF.